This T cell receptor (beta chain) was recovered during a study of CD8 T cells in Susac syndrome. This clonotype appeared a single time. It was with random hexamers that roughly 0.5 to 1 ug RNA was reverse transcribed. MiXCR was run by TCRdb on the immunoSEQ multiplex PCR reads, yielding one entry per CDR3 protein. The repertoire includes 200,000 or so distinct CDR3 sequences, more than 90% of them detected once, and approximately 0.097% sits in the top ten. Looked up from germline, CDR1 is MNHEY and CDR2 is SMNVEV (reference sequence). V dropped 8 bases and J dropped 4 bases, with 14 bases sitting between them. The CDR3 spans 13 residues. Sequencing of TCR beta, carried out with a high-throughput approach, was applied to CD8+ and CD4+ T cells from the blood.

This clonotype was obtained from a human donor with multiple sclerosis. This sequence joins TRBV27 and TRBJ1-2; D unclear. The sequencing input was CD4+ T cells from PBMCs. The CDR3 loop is CASRGGYFYGYTF. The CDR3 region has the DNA TGTGCCAGCCGCGGAGGGTACTTCTATGGCTACACCTTC.